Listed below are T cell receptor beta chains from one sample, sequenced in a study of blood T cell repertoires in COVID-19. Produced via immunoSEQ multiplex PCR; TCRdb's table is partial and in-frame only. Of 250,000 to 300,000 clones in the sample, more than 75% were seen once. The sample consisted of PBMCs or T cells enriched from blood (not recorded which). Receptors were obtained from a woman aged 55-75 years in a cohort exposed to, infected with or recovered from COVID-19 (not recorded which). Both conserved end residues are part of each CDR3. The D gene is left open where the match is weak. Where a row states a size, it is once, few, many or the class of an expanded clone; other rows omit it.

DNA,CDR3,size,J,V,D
TGCGCCAGCAGCCAAGGTTCTAGCGGAAGCTCCTACAATGAGCAGTTCTTC,CASSQGSSGSSYNEQFF,-,TRBJ2-1,TRBV4-1,TRBD2
TGTGCCAGCAGCCCAAGATCGACAGGGCCCCATGGCTACACCTTC,CASSPRSTGPHGYTF,-,TRBJ1-2,TRBV7-3,TRBD1
TGTGCCAGCAGCCCCGGACTAGCGGGAAGGCACGAGCAGTACTTC,CASSPGLAGRHEQYF,once,TRBJ2-7,TRBV9,TRBD2
TGTGCCAGCTCACCTCCAGGGATGGCAGATACGCAGTATTTT,CASSPPGMADTQYF,-,TRBJ2-3,TRBV18,-
TGCAGTGCTAGTCCCCAGTCCACCGGGGAGCTGTTTTTT,CSASPQSTGELFF,-,TRBJ2-2,TRBV20-1,-
TGTGCCAGCAGTGCCCCCGCGGCCTACAATGAGCAGTTCTTC,CASSAPAAYNEQFF,-,TRBJ2-1,TRBV28,-
TGTGCCAGCAGTTCCAAGCGGGTCTCCTACGAGCAGTACTTC,CASSSKRVSYEQYF,-,TRBJ2-7,TRBV27,-
TGTGCCAGCACTAGACAGTCCTCAATTAATGAAAAACTGTTTTTT,CASTRQSSINEKLFF,-,TRBJ1-4,TRBV2,-
TGTGCCAGCAGCCAACGAACAGGGGACACCGGGGAGCTGTTTTTT,CASSQRTGDTGELFF,-,TRBJ2-2,TRBV7-3,TRBD1
TGTGCCAAAGGGACAGGCGTAGATTATGGCTACACCTTC,CAKGTGVDYGYTF,once,TRBJ1-2,TRBV19,TRBD1
TGTGCCAGCAGCTCGGATCCCCAGGGGGTTCGGGAAAAACTGTTTTTT,CASSSDPQGVREKLFF,-,TRBJ1-4,TRBV7-2,TRBD1
TGCGCCAGCAGCCAACGGCCAGGGGACAATTCACCCCTCCACTTT,CASSQRPGDNSPLHF,once,TRBJ1-6,TRBV4-1,-
TGTGCCGCCTCGACAGGGGTTAGCTCCTATAATTCACCCCTCCACTTT,CAASTGVSSYNSPLHF,-,TRBJ1-6,TRBV30,TRBD1
TGTGCCAGCTCACCGGCCAGGGGGACTTCTGGGGCCAACGTCCTGACTTTC,CASSPARGTSGANVLTF,-,TRBJ2-6,TRBV18,-
TGTGCCAGCAGCTTAGCGGGAGCTACCAATGAGCAGTTCTTC,CASSLAGATNEQFF,few,TRBJ2-1,TRBV3-1/TRBV3-2,TRBD2
TGTGCCAGCAGTTCATTGGTAGGAGGGGATTCACCCCTCCACTTT,CASSSLVGGDSPLHF,-,TRBJ1-6,TRBV28,-
TGTGCCAGCAGTTTAGGGGACAAACGGTCCTACGAGCAGTACTTC,CASSLGDKRSYEQYF,-,TRBJ2-7,TRBV28,-
TGTGCCAGCATCCCGGGGGGAAAATATGGAAACACCATATATTTT,CASIPGGKYGNTIYF,-,TRBJ1-3,TRBV28,-
TGTGCCAGCAGTCGTATGCGGTGGGGGCGACGAGAAAAACTGTTTTTT,CASSRMRWGRREKLFF,-,TRBJ1-4,TRBV28,-
TGCAGTGCTAGTTTGTGGGACAGCTATGGCTACACCTTC,CSASLWDSYGYTF,-,TRBJ1-2,TRBV20-1,TRBD1
TGTGCCAGCAGCGTAGTAGCGGGCTCCTACAATGAGCAGTTCTTC,CASSVVAGSYNEQFF,once,TRBJ2-1,TRBV9,TRBD2
TGTGCCAGCAGCTTAGACCGGACTAGCGGGAGTTCGAATGAGCAGTTCTTC,CASSLDRTSGSSNEQFF,-,TRBJ2-1,TRBV7-9,TRBD2